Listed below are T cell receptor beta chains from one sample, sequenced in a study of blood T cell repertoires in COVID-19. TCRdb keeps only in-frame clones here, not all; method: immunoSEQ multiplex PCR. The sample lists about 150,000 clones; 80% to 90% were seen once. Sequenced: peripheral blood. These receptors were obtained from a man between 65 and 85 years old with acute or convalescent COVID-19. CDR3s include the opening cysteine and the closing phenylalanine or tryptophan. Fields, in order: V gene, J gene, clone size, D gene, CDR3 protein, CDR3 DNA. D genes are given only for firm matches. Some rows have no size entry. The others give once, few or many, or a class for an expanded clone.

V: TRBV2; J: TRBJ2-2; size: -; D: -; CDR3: CASTPDYGFGELFF; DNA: TGTGCCAGCACCCCGGACTACGGATTTGGGGAGCTGTTTTTT
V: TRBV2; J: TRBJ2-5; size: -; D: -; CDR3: CASRRDTTQETQYF; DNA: TGTGCCAGCAGGAGGGACACGACCCAAGAGACCCAGTACTTC
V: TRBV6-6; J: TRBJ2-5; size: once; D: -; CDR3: CASSFGSTAQETQYF; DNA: TGTGCCAGCAGTTTCGGATCGACAGCACAAGAGACCCAGTACTTC
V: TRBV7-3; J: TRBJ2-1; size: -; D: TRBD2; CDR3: CASSPRTSGSNEQFF; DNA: TGTGCCAGCAGCCCCCGGACTAGCGGGAGCAATGAGCAGTTCTTC
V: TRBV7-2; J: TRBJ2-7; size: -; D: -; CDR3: CASSPSSYEQYF; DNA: TGTGCCAGCAGCCCCAGCTCCTACGAGCAGTACTTC
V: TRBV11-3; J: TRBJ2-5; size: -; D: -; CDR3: CASSPSPGQETQYF; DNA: TGTGCCAGCAGTCCCTCGCCAGGCCAAGAGACCCAGTACTTC
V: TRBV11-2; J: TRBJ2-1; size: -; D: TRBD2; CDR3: CASSISGSGYNEQFF; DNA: TGTGCCAGCAGCATAAGCGGGAGTGGTTACAATGAGCAGTTCTTC
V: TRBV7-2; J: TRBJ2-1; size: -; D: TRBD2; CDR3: CASSSNPTLAGVLNEQFF; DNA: TGTGCCAGCAGCTCCAACCCGACACTAGCGGGAGTACTTAATGAGCAGTTCTTC
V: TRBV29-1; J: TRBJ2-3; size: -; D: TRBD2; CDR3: CSVSPLADTDTQYF; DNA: TGCAGCGTTTCCCCCCTAGCGGATACAGATACGCAGTATTTT
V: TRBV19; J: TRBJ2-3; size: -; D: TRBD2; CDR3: CASRAGGVDTQYF; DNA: TGTGCCAGTAGAGCGGGAGGGGTGGATACGCAGTATTTT
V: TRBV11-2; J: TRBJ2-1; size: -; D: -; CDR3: CASSLGSMRALPYNEQFF; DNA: TGTGCCAGCAGCTTAGGTAGCATGAGGGCGTTACCCTACAATGAGCAGTTCTTC
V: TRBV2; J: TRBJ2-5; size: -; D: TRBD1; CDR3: CASRRDSQETQYF; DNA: TGTGCCAGCAGAAGGGACAGCCAAGAGACCCAGTACTTC
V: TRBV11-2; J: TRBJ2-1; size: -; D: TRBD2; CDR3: CASSPPNGTSGSNEQFF; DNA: TGTGCCAGCAGCCCCCCTAATGGAACTAGCGGGAGCAATGAGCAGTTCTTC
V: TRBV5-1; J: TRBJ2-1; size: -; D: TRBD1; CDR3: CASSLVDRGLYNEQFF; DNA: TGCGCCAGCAGCTTGGTAGACAGGGGGCTTTACAATGAGCAGTTCTTC
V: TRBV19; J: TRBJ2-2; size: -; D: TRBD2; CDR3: CASSTLLAGEGTGELFF; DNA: TGTGCCAGTAGTACTTTACTAGCGGGAGAAGGTACCGGGGAGCTGTTTTTT
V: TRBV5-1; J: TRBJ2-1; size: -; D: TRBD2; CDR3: CASSLASSGTYNEQFF; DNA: TGCGCCAGCAGCTTGGCATCTAGCGGAACCTACAATGAGCAGTTCTTC
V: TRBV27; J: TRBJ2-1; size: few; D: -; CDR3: CASSSLQGGPEQFF; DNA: TGTGCCAGCAGTTCCCTACAGGGAGGGCCTGAGCAGTTCTTC
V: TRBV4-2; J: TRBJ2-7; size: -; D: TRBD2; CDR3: CASSQEPFLAGAPYEQYF; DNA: TGTGCCAGCAGCCAAGAGCCCTTCCTAGCGGGAGCGCCCTACGAGCAGTACTTC
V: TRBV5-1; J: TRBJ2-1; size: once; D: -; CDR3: CASSLLGVAYNEQFF; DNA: TGCGCCAGCAGCTTGTTAGGGGTCGCCTACAATGAGCAGTTCTTC
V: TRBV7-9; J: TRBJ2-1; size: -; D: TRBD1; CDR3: CASSLTGKADEQFF; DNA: TGTGCCAGCAGCCTGACAGGGAAGGCAGATGAGCAGTTCTTC
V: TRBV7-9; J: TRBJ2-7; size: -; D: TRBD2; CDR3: CASSLAGLAIPYEQYF; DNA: TGTGCCAGCAGCTTAGCGGGACTAGCGATCCCCTACGAGCAGTACTTC
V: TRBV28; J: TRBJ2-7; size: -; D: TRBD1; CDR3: CASRSRGLSSYEQYF; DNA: TGTGCCAGCAGGTCCAGGGGGCTGAGCTCCTACGAGCAGTACTTC
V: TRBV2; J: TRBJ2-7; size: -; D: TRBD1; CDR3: CASGGRQGFEQYF; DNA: TGTGCCAGCGGGGGCCGACAGGGTTTCGAGCAGTACTTC
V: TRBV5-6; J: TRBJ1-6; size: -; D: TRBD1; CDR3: CASSLSDRENSPLHF; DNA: TGTGCCAGCAGCTTGAGCGACAGGGAAAATTCACCCCTCCACTTT